This T cell receptor beta chain was recovered during a study of blood T cell repertoires in COVID-19. In the study overall: Italy, Spain and the United States were the sources of the convalescent and acute COVID-19 samples.

In the authors' methods: Reference gene primer amplification gave nucleated cell count estimates. Libraries were prepared by immunoSEQ multiplex PCR; TCRdb keeps only in-frame clonotypes and omits some of them. V and J calls and clone size come straight from that table; D and trimming were deduced from the DNA. Of about 320,000 clones listed, 65% to 85% are singletons. There are 15 residues in the CDR3. V was trimmed by 0 bases and J by 7 bases, leaving 13 bases between them. Germline loops: CDR1 MNHEY, CDR2 SVGEGT. The rearrangement links TRBV6-2 or TRBV6-3 to TRBJ2-1; TRBD2 is a possible D gene (7 bases). The sequence was obtained from a woman in her 50s with acute or convalescent COVID-19. Sequenced: peripheral blood. CDR3 DNA: TGTGCCAGCAGTTACTCGGGGGGGCGTCGGAATGAGCAGTTCTTC. Protein: CASSYSGGRRNEQFF.